This T cell receptor beta chain was sequenced in a study of shared clonotypes between healthy human individuals. The CDR3 sequence is 19 residues long. With 3 bases removed from V and 6 bases from J, the gap between germline ends came to 30 bases. Germline V gene data show CDR1 as SNHLY and CDR2 as FYNNEI. The naive CD8 subset, CD45RO-negative cells positively selected for CCR7, excluded terminally differentiated effector memory CD45RA+ cells. Clones were sequenced by immunoSEQ multiplex PCR, and TCRdb holds only the in-frame ones, with some missing. The data hold around 2.1 million clones, with about 92% observed a single time.

The rearrangement joins TRBV2 to TRBJ2-7, with a weak D call TRBD2 (6 bases). This TCR was recovered from a man between 18 and 29 years old in good health. Some clones in this sample may be carry-over from other donors' samples. Sequencing was carried out using naive CD8+ T cells from PBMCs. The CDR3 DNA sequence: TGTGCCAGCAGTGATTTGGGGTACACTCCGGGAGTTCAACGTCTCGAGCAGTACTTC. Protein: CASSDLGYTPGVQRLEQYF. Using reference TRBV2 and TRBJ2-7 for the parts outside the CDR3, the full variable domain is EPEVTQTPSHQVTQMGQEVILRCVPISNHLYFYWYRQILGQKVEFLVSFYNNEISEKSEIFDDQFSVERPDGSNFTLKIRSTKLEDSAMYFCASSDLGYTPGVQRLEQYFGPGTRLTVT.